Sequencing of this T cell receptor (beta chain) was carried out in a study of shared clonotypes between healthy human individuals. The method was immunoSEQ multiplex PCR; TCRdb's version includes in-frame clones alone and lacks a portion of them. The table shows some 2.1 million clones, with 95% occurring only once. The CDR3 extends over 15 amino acids. Germline assignment: CDR1 SGHAT and CDR2 FQNNGV. The germline V and J ends were trimmed by 1 base and 5 bases, with 14 bases remaining between them. The origin of this receptor is a man younger than 35 in good health. The rearrangement uses TRBV11-2 and TRBJ2-5, with D hard to call. The specimen sequenced was naive CD4+ T cells sorted from blood. The subset denotes: CD45RA+ positively selected. CDR3 amino acids: CASSLVREVLETQYF. The CDR3 DNA sequence: TGTGCCAGCAGCTTAGTCCGCGAGGTCCTTGAGACCCAGTACTTC.